This T cell receptor beta chain was obtained from a study of cytomegalovirus exposure and HLA in healthy donors. Here immunoSEQ multiplex PCR was the method, and the copy in TCRdb shows in-frame clones only, minus some. The sample consists of some 240,000 clones, approximately 86% of them appearing once. Concerning this clone: Its specificity is unknown.

The CDR3 runs to 15 residues. The V end lost 0 bases, the J end lost 0 bases, and 9 bases lay between the germline ends. Germline CDR1 reads SGDLS; CDR2 reads YYNGEE. Study results and limitations: The dataset shows that most TCR sequences were rare, while some public TCRs occurred in many donors. Some TCR beta chains (more than 150 of them) were listed as cytomegalovirus-associated. Three chains linked to CMV were shown in vitro to be specific for CMV antigens.

J is TRBJ1-1 and V is TRBV9; perhaps TRBD1 as D (5 bases). The material sequenced was PBMCs. The sequence was collected from a woman under 40 in good health and CMV-seropositive. CDR3 protein: CASSVEQGLNTEAFF. The CDR3 bases are TGTGCCAGCAGCGTAGAGCAGGGATTGAACACTGAAGCTTTCTTT.